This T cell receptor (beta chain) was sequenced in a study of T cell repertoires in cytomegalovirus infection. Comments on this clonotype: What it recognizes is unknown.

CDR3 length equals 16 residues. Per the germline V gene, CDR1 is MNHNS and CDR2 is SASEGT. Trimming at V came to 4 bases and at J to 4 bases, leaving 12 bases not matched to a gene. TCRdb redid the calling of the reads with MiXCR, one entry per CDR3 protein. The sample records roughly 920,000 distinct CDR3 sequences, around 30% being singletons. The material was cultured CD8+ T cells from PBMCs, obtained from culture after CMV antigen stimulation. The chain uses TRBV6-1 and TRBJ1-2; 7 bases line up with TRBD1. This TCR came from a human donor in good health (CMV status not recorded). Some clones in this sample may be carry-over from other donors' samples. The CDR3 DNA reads TGTGCCAGCAGTGGCCTTCCGACAGGGACAGCCTATGGCTACACCTTC. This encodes CASSGLPTGTAYGYTF.